A single sample gave rise to the 22 T cell receptor beta chains below, sequenced in a study of sequential checkpoint blockade in melanoma (dated by TCRdb to 2018 to 2020). To prepare the library, the immunoSEQ multiplex PCR assay was applied. TCRdb retrieved this table from immuneACCESS and kept in-frame rearrangements only. Not all clones are present; in checked studies, unresolved V genes account for under half, and no reason is known for the remainder. This sample lists 6,000 to 9,500 clones; over 25% were detected once. About 5.2% of the sample rests with the top ten. The sample's treatment or condition label is to be understood as: randomized to nivolumab then ipilimumab (arm A) or the reverse (arm B). Sequenced material: tumor tissue (inferred from file names), taken from a patient given nivolumab and ipilimumab in sequence. The source is a human donor with melanoma.

This clone was observed many times. The chain recombines TRBV11-3 with TRBJ2-5, with 8 bases that match TRBD1. This CDR3 comprises 14 residues. After removal of 3 bases from V and 3 bases from J, the junction contained 3 bases not matched to a gene. Germline V gene data show CDR1 as SGHNT and CDR2 as YENEEA. Here the CDR3 DNA reads TGTGCCAGCAGCTTGGGACAGGCAAAAGAGACCCAGTACTTC. Encoded protein: CASSLGQAKETQYF.

This clone has at least ten counts. V is TRBV11-3 and J is TRBJ1-2, with a possible D match to TRBD1 (6 bases). The CDR3 spans 14 residues. In germline, CDR1 is SGHNT, CDR2 YENEEA. V was trimmed by 4 bases and J by 8 bases, leaving 17 bases between them. The CDR3 DNA sequence: TGTGCCAGCAGCTCGCTACGGGGGGCTGCAGGCTACACCTTC. It specifies CASSSLRGAAGYTF.

This clone has more than one count but fewer than ten. The chain has TRBV6-8 and TRBJ2-5, with D maybe TRBD1 (5 bases). The CDR3 covers 12 residues. Trimming took off 10 bases at V and 5 bases at J, with 14 bases between the two ends. Germline V lookup: CDR1 MNHGY, CDR2 SAAAGT. This chain's CDR3 is CAISDREETQYF. Here the CDR3 DNA reads TGTGCCATCAGCGACAGAGAGGAGACCCAGTACTTC.

A few counts support this clone. This chain connects TRBV19 to TRBJ2-5, with D tentatively TRBD1 (6 bases). Germline V gene lookup returns CDR1 LNHDA and CDR2 SQIVND (reference sequence). Trimming took off 10 bases at V and 5 bases at J, with 23 bases between the two ends. The CDR3 sequence is 15 residues long. The CDR3 is CATIDRSLGRETQYF. In DNA, the CDR3 is TGTGCCACTATCGACAGGTCCCTAGGTAGGGAGACCCAGTACTTC.

The chain employs TRBV5-1 and TRBJ2-2, with 10 nucleotides matching TRBD2. The CDR3 loop spans 18 amino acids. CDR1 and CDR2 from the germline V gene are SGHRS and YFSETQ. V shed 0 bases and J 1 base; nucleotides not matched to a gene: 6. As DNA, the CDR3 is TGCGCCAGCAGCTTGGTGCCTAGCGGGGGTGTGAACACCGGGGAGCTGTTTTTT. Amino acid sequence: CASSLVPSGGVNTGELFF. The full variable domain, with the rest looked up from reference TRBV5-1 and TRBJ2-2, is KAGVTQTPRYLIKTRGQQVTLSCSPISGHRSVSWYQQTPGQGLQFLFEYFSETQRNKGNFPGRFSGRQFSNSRSEMNVSTLELGDSALYLCASSLVPSGGVNTGELFFGEGSRLTVL.

The chain employs TRBV30 and TRBJ1-2; D is uncertain. The CDR3 runs to 12 residues. Trimming stripped 2 bases from V and 4 bases from J, with 8 bases between. Germline V lookup: CDR1 GTSNPN, CDR2 SVGIG (reference sequence). DNA of the CDR3: TGTGCCTGGAGTAGGCAGAGCTATGGCTACACCTTC. It encodes CAWSRQSYGYTF.

This clone showed up just a few times. The chain carries TRBV19 and TRBJ1-1; D gene uncertain. Germline V gene data show CDR1 as LNHDA and CDR2 as SQIVND (reference sequence). This CDR3 contains 15 residues. The V end was cut by 3 bases, the J end by 4 bases, with 15 bases between. CDR3 residues: CASSIGPGMGTEAFF. The CDR3 nucleotides are TGTGCCAGTAGTATTGGGCCGGGAATGGGCACTGAAGCTTTCTTT.

V and J are TRBV14 and TRBJ2-7, with D perhaps matching TRBD2 (5 bases). This CDR3 is built from 15 residues. CDR1 is SGHDN, CDR2 FVKESK, per germline. V gave up 4 bases and J gave up 4 bases, with 17 bases separating them. CDR3 DNA: TGTGCCAGCAGCCCCCGGAGCGGCCTAGGATACGAGCAGTACTTC. It translates to CASSPRSGLGYEQYF.

The CDR3 DNA reads TGTGCCAGCAGTTACAAGGTTTTCGAGCAGTACTTC. This encodes CASSYKVFEQYF. V usage is TRBV6-8 and J usage is TRBJ2-7; unclear D gene. CDR1 is MNHGY and CDR2 is SAAAGT in the germline V gene. The CDR3 is 12 amino acids. Trimming left V 2 bases short and J 6 bases short, with 8 bases between.

The V and J genes are TRBV6-8 and TRBJ1-1; D call uncertain. The length of the CDR3 is 13 residues. V was shortened by 7 bases and J by 3 bases, with 12 bases between the two germline ends. Germline CDR1 MNHGY, CDR2 SAAAGT. The CDR3 bases are TGTGCCAGCACAAAACGCGGGGACACTGAAGCTTTCTTT. This codes for CASTKRGDTEAFF.

The chain links TRBV18 to TRBJ1-6, with D unresolved. There are 13 residues in the CDR3. The V and J ends lost 6 bases and 9 bases respectively, with 12 bases between them. Germline CDR1 and CDR2: KGHSH and LQKENI. This CDR3 reads CASSGGLASPLHF. Written as DNA, the CDR3 is TGTGCCAGCTCCGGAGGCCTGGCTTCACCCCTCCACTTT.

A few counts support this clone. The V call is TRBV6-8, the J call TRBJ1-1; no firm D call. The germline gives CDR1 MNHGY, CDR2 SAAAGT. V gave up 5 bases and J gave up 6 bases, with 10 bases separating them. This CDR3 contains 12 residues. The CDR3 DNA is TGTGCCAGCAGTCCCTCGTACTCTGAAGCTTTCTTT. Amino acid sequence: CASSPSYSEAFF.

In this sample, this clone turned up many times. This sequence joins TRBV11-3 and TRBJ2-7; D may be TRBD1 (5 bases). V was trimmed by 3 bases and J by 3 bases, leaving 15 bases between them. CDR3 length: 15 amino acids. Germline assignment: CDR1 SGHNT and CDR2 YENEEA. The CDR3 here is CASSFDRAAHYEQYF. CDR3 DNA: TGTGCCAGCAGCTTCGACAGAGCAGCACACTACGAGCAGTACTTC.

This clone appeared a few times. The CDR3 DNA is TGTGCCAGCAGCCCGGGGACAGGGCTTACCTACGAGCAGTACTTC. Translation: CASSPGTGLTYEQYF. V is TRBV11-3 and J is TRBJ2-7, with 9 bases lining up with TRBD1. The CDR3 spans 15 residues. The germline gives CDR1 SGHNT, CDR2 YENEEA. The ends lost 5 bases at V and 2 bases at J; junction bases unmatched: 7. The variable domain in full, with the rest retrieved from reference TRBV11-3 and TRBJ2-7, is EAGVVQSPRYKIIEKKQPVAFWCNPISGHNTLYWYLQNLGQGPELLIRYENEEAVDDSQLPKDRFSAERLKGVDSTLKIQPAELGDSAVYLCASSPGTGLTYEQYFGPGTRLTVT.

The table lists this clone with a few counts. The chain employs TRBV11-3 and TRBJ2-7; D unresolved. This CDR3 is built from 15 residues. Germline V gene sequence: CDR1 SGHNT, CDR2 YENEEA. V lost 3 bases, J lost 2 bases, and 14 bases lay in between. The CDR3 sequence is CASSLEEFFPYEQYF. DNA for the CDR3: TGTGCCAGCAGCTTGGAAGAATTCTTCCCCTACGAGCAGTACTTC.

About this clone: At one end, the junction sequence differs from germline, possibly due to a read error. This chain uses TRBV18 with TRBJ1-2; D is unclear. This CDR3 comprises 12 residues. The germline gives CDR1 KGHSH, CDR2 LQKENI. DNA for the CDR3: TGTGCCAGCTCACCAGATCAGTCAGGAGAAAGCTTC. Its protein product is CASSPDQSGESF.

The chain recombines TRBV18 with TRBJ2-5; no reliable D call. This CDR3 region has 14 residues. Germline V gene sequence: CDR1 KGHSH, CDR2 LQKENI. Trimming took 4 bases from V and 1 from J, leaving 10 bases between them. The CDR3 sequence: CASSLMALQETQYF. The CDR3 DNA follows: TGTGCCAGCTCACTGATGGCACTCCAAGAGACCCAGTACTTC.

The V and J genes are TRBV4-1 and TRBJ1-4; 10 bases line up with TRBD1. The germline gives CDR1 MGHRA, CDR2 YSYEKL. The V gene end was trimmed by 4 bases and the J gene end by 7 bases; junction bases not matched to a gene: 6. This CDR3 spans 15 amino acids. The CDR3 sequence: CASSLPGQGLEKLFF. The CDR3 bases are TGCGCCAGCAGCCTTCCGGGACAGGGGCTTGAAAAACTGTTTTTT.

This clone has at least ten counts. The gene calls are TRBV9 and TRBJ2-1; 8 bases agree with TRBD2. The CDR3 consists of 15 residues. Losses at the gene ends were 6 bases for V and 7 bases for J; bases not matched to a gene: 12. Germline V gene data show CDR1 as SGDLS and CDR2 as YYNGEE. In nucleotides, the CDR3 is TGTGCCAGCACCACCCTCGGGGGGGTCGCGAATGAGCAGTTCTTC. It translates to CASTTLGGVANEQFF.

CDR3: CASGLHPDRGAEAFF. In DNA, the CDR3 is TGTGCCAGCGGTCTTCATCCGGACCGGGGAGCTGAAGCTTTCTTT. The chain uses TRBV12-5 and TRBJ1-1; no definite D call. The CDR3 has 15 residues. CDR1 and CDR2 (germline): LGHNT, FRNRAP. The full variable domain, in which reference TRBV12-5 and TRBJ1-1 provide the parts outside the CDR3, is DARVTQTPRHKVTEMGQEVTMRCQPILGHNTVFWYRQTMMQGLELLAYFRNRAPLDDSGMPKDRFSAEMPDATLATLKIQPSEPRDSAVYFCASGLHPDRGAEAFFGQGTRLTVV.

This clone is labeled medium-sized. CDR3 bases: TGTGCCAGCAGCTCCGGGACAGGGGACATGTCCAACACTGAAGCTTTCTTT. This gives the protein CASSSGTGDMSNTEAFF. The chain uses TRBV11-3 and TRBJ1-1; 10 nucleotides align to TRBD1. CDR1 SGHNT and CDR2 YENEEA come from the germline V gene. The CDR3 is made up of 17 amino acids. Trimming cost V 4 bases and J 2 bases; bases outside gene matches: 10. Based on the CDR3 plus reference TRBV11-3 and TRBJ1-1, the full variable domain is EAGVVQSPRYKIIEKKQPVAFWCNPISGHNTLYWYLQNLGQGPELLIRYENEEAVDDSQLPKDRFSAERLKGVDSTLKIQPAELGDSAVYLCASSSGTGDMSNTEAFFGQGTRLTVV.

This clone was counted only a few times. The rearrangement joins TRBV6-7 to TRBJ2-1; D gene unclear. TRBV6-7 qualifies as an ORF whose function is uncertain. The CDR3 contains 11 residues. Trimming stripped 7 bases from V and 1 base from J, with 2 bases between. The CDR3 spells CASTSYNEQFF. The DNA of the CDR3 is TGTGCCAGCACGTCCTACAATGAGCAGTTCTTC.